The sequence of this T cell receptor (beta chain) was determined in a study of CXCR3-negative and CXCR3-positive naive CD8 T cells. The germline V gene encodes CDR1 LNHNV and CDR2 YYDKDF (reference sequence). The CDR3 contains 18 residues. Concerning this clonotype: The antigen remains unidentified.

Preparation of TRB cDNA libraries relied on 5' RACE carrying UMI labels. Reprocessing the 5' RACE reads, TCRdb reports a single entry for every CDR3 protein and omits DNA. In all, the sample yields some 40,000 distinct CDR3 sequences. Study results and caveats: Memory cells diverged, while naive CXCR3-positive and CXCR3-negative cells had similar TRBV-TRBJ usage. Comparably high diversity was seen in both naive subsets, and much lower diversity in memory CD8+ cells.

With more than 250,000 cells each, the CD8+ T cell subsets were individually sorted in triplicate. This TCR was recovered from a human donor in good health. Some clones in this sample may be carry-over from other donors' samples. The V call is TRBV15, the J call TRBJ2-2; TCRdb outputs TRBD1, but without DNA this stays unchecked. The sequencing input was memory CD8+ T cells from blood. This CDR3 is CATSRDRRGRRATGELFF.